This passage covers 2 T cell receptor beta chains from one sample sequenced in a study of breast tumors, draining lymph nodes, adjacent tissues. Breast cancer patients provided tissue from their axillary draining lymph nodes. Each CDR3 protein gets one entry after TCRdb re-called the multiplex PCR reads with MiXCR. The table lists under 250,000 distinct CDR3 sequences, approximately 30% of them singletons. What was sequenced was axillary lymph node tissue. Receptors originate from a female donor with breast cancer. Some clones in this sample may be carry-over from other donors' samples.

Remarks on this clonotype: Given a much more abundant clone one base away, this may be a read error. The chain employs TRBV3-1 and TRBJ2-1; D gene ambiguous. CDR1 is LGHDT and CDR2 is YNNKEL in the germline V gene (reference sequence). The CDR3 has 12 amino acids. The V gene lost 4 bases and the J gene lost 6 bases, with 7 bases spanning the gap. CDR3 sequence: CASSPFSNEQFF. The CDR3 coding sequence is TGTGCCAGCAGCCCCTTTAGCAATGAGCAGTTCTTC.

The chain joins TRBV6-1 to TRBJ1-1, with D maybe TRBD1 (5 bases). Per germline, CDR1 MNHNS and CDR2 SASEGT. V was cut by 5 bases and J by 4 bases, with 17 bases left in between. This CDR3 region has 15 residues. Here the CDR3 reads CASSTPLGTGTEAFF. DNA of the CDR3: TGTGCCAGCAGTACACCCCTCGGGACGGGCACTGAAGCTTTCTTT.